Listed below are T cell receptor beta chains from one sample, sequenced in a study of identical twins' blood T cells. Each CDR3 protein is one row after TCRdb ran MiXCR on the 5' RACE reads. The sample lists fewer than 450,000 distinct CDR3 sequences, about 28% occurring once. Specimen: PBMCs. These receptors all come from a woman between 18 and 50 years old in good health. Each CDR3 is given with its conserved first and last residue. Each record gives: J gene, clone size, D gene, V gene, CDR3 protein, CDR3 DNA. A D gene is named only where the DNA matches it firmly. Expanded clones get a size class; other rows say once, few or many, or leave the size out.

j_call: TRBJ2-3
clone_size: -
d_call: TRBD2
v_call: TRBV15
cdr3_aa: CATSREASGSTDTQYF
cdr3_nt: TGTGCCACCAGCAGAGAGGCTAGCGGGAGCACAGATACGCAGTATTTT

j_call: TRBJ1-1
clone_size: -
d_call: TRBD1
v_call: TRBV7-9
cdr3_aa: CASSPRTGGTEAFF
cdr3_nt: TGTGCCAGCAGTCCGAGGACAGGGGGCACTGAAGCTTTCTTT

j_call: TRBJ2-5
clone_size: -
d_call: -
v_call: TRBV20-1
cdr3_aa: CSARDRLETQYF
cdr3_nt: TGCAGTGCAAGAGACAGACTAGAGACCCAGTACTTC

j_call: TRBJ2-5
clone_size: few
d_call: -
v_call: TRBV5-6
cdr3_aa: CASWTRMIGTQYF
cdr3_nt: TGTGCCAGCTGGACACGGATGATAGGAACCCAGTACTTC

j_call: TRBJ2-5
clone_size: -
d_call: TRBD2
v_call: TRBV5-4
cdr3_aa: CASSPGGVQETQYF
cdr3_nt: TGTGCCAGCAGCCCCGGGGGGGTCCAAGAGACCCAGTACTTC

j_call: TRBJ2-3
clone_size: -
d_call: -
v_call: TRBV13
cdr3_aa: CASSSGRLTDTQYF
cdr3_nt: TGTGCCAGCAGCTCAGGCAGACTTACAGATACGCAGTATTTT

j_call: TRBJ2-5
clone_size: few
d_call: -
v_call: TRBV2
cdr3_aa: CASSEALQGTQYF
cdr3_nt: TGTGCCAGCAGTGAAGCGCTTCAGGGGACCCAGTACTTC

j_call: TRBJ1-1
clone_size: few
d_call: -
v_call: TRBV20-1
cdr3_aa: CSAIGLWGSTEAFF
cdr3_nt: TGCAGTGCTATTGGTCTGTGGGGGTCCACTGAAGCTTTCTTT

j_call: TRBJ2-1
clone_size: few
d_call: -
v_call: TRBV5-6
cdr3_aa: CASSLSENEQFF
cdr3_nt: TGTGCCAGCAGCTTGTCAGAAAATGAGCAGTTCTTC

j_call: TRBJ1-4
clone_size: -
d_call: TRBD1
v_call: TRBV6-1
cdr3_aa: CASSWTGLGEKLFF
cdr3_nt: TGTGCCAGCAGTTGGACAGGGCTGGGTGAAAAACTGTTTTTT

j_call: TRBJ2-5
clone_size: many
d_call: TRBD2
v_call: TRBV11-2
cdr3_aa: CASSFRGSGSVGETQYF
cdr3_nt: TGTGCCAGCAGCTTTAGAGGGAGCGGGAGTGTAGGAGAGACCCAGTACTTC

j_call: TRBJ1-1
clone_size: -
d_call: -
v_call: TRBV9
cdr3_aa: CASSVEPRGTEAFF
cdr3_nt: TGTGCCAGCAGCGTAGAACCCCGCGGCACTGAAGCTTTCTTT

j_call: TRBJ1-2
clone_size: few
d_call: -
v_call: TRBV10-3
cdr3_aa: CAITRDPWNYGYTF
cdr3_nt: TGTGCCATCACTCGGGACCCCTGGAACTATGGCTACACCTTC

j_call: TRBJ2-1
clone_size: -
d_call: TRBD2
v_call: TRBV27
cdr3_aa: CASSFQLAGHNGQFF
cdr3_nt: TGTGCCAGCAGTTTCCAACTAGCGGGGCACAATGGGCAGTTCTTC

j_call: TRBJ1-1
clone_size: few
d_call: -
v_call: TRBV5-1
cdr3_aa: CASSFFSRDTEAFF
cdr3_nt: TGCGCCAGCAGCTTTTTCAGTCGGGACACTGAAGCTTTCTTT

j_call: TRBJ2-1
clone_size: -
d_call: TRBD1
v_call: TRBV20-1
cdr3_aa: CSAIPGQGSYNEQFF
cdr3_nt: TGCAGTGCAATCCCGGGACAGGGATCCTACAATGAGCAGTTCTTC

j_call: TRBJ2-5
clone_size: -
d_call: -
v_call: TRBV20-1
cdr3_aa: CSAFALTSETQYF
cdr3_nt: TGCAGTGCCTTCGCTCTCACCTCAGAGACCCAGTACTTC

j_call: TRBJ2-3
clone_size: few
d_call: -
v_call: TRBV21-1
cdr3_aa: CASSNPGQRTDTQYF
cdr3_nt: TGTGCCAGCAGCAACCCGGGACAGCGCACAGATACGCAGTATTTT

j_call: TRBJ1-1
clone_size: -
d_call: -
v_call: TRBV6-5
cdr3_aa: CATTRTAWTEDFF
cdr3_nt: TGTGCCACCACACGGACAGCTTGGACTGAAGATTTCTTT

j_call: TRBJ1-1
clone_size: -
d_call: -
v_call: TRBV6-5
cdr3_aa: CASTSQGGSNTEAFF
cdr3_nt: TGTGCCAGCACTTCACAGGGAGGTAGCAACACTGAAGCTTTCTTT

j_call: TRBJ2-1
clone_size: -
d_call: -
v_call: TRBV30
cdr3_aa: CAWIPGGGLRGFF
cdr3_nt: TGTGCCTGGATTCCTGGGGGGGGCCTGCGCGGGTTCTTC

j_call: TRBJ1-4
clone_size: -
d_call: -
v_call: TRBV29-1
cdr3_aa: CSGGVNEKLFF
cdr3_nt: TGCAGCGGGGGGGTGAATGAAAAACTGTTTTTT

j_call: TRBJ2-2
clone_size: -
d_call: -
v_call: TRBV20-1
cdr3_aa: CSARDPKGMSGELFF
cdr3_nt: TGCAGTGCTAGAGATCCGAAAGGGATGAGCGGGGAGCTGTTTTTT

j_call: TRBJ2-1
clone_size: -
d_call: TRBD2
v_call: TRBV10-3
cdr3_aa: CAISESGTSSYNEQFF
cdr3_nt: TGTGCCATCAGTGAGTCAGGGACTAGTTCCTACAATGAGCAGTTCTTC

j_call: TRBJ1-3
clone_size: many
d_call: -
v_call: TRBV29-1
cdr3_aa: CSVDPGRNTIYF
cdr3_nt: TGCAGCGTTGACCCAGGGCGGAACACCATATATTTT

j_call: TRBJ2-1
clone_size: -
d_call: TRBD2
v_call: TRBV2
cdr3_aa: CASREGTSGMGNEQFF
cdr3_nt: TGTGCCAGCAGGGAAGGGACTAGCGGGATGGGGAATGAGCAGTTCTTC

j_call: TRBJ2-7
clone_size: -
d_call: TRBD2
v_call: TRBV6-6
cdr3_aa: CASSYWPGTSGYEQYF
cdr3_nt: TGTGCCAGCAGTTATTGGCCTGGGACTAGCGGGTACGAGCAGTACTTC

j_call: TRBJ1-1
clone_size: -
d_call: -
v_call: TRBV5-1
cdr3_aa: CASSSHGATEAFF
cdr3_nt: TGCGCCAGCAGCTCGCATGGAGCCACTGAAGCTTTCTTT

j_call: TRBJ2-1
clone_size: -
d_call: TRBD1
v_call: TRBV7-6
cdr3_aa: CASSLERTGMSYNEQFF
cdr3_nt: TGTGCCAGCAGCTTAGAAAGGACAGGGATGTCCTACAATGAGCAGTTCTTC

j_call: TRBJ1-2
clone_size: few
d_call: TRBD1
v_call: TRBV6-5
cdr3_aa: CASTPRGTGNYGYTF
cdr3_nt: TGTGCCAGCACCCCCAGGGGGACAGGGAACTATGGCTACACCTTC

j_call: TRBJ1-2
clone_size: -
d_call: -
v_call: TRBV12-3/TRBV12-4
cdr3_aa: CASSTLGGIFGYTF
cdr3_nt: TGTGCCAGCAGTACCCTCGGGGGAATCTTTGGCTACACCTTC

j_call: TRBJ1-1
clone_size: few
d_call: -
v_call: TRBV6-6
cdr3_aa: CASSPPGQRNTEAFF
cdr3_nt: TGTGCCAGCAGCCCCCCGGGACAAAGAAACACTGAAGCTTTCTTT

j_call: TRBJ2-5
clone_size: many
d_call: -
v_call: TRBV7-2
cdr3_aa: CASSPNVETQYF
cdr3_nt: TGTGCCAGCAGCCCAAATGTGGAGACCCAGTACTTC

j_call: TRBJ1-2
clone_size: once
d_call: -
v_call: TRBV29-1
cdr3_aa: CSVESGYGYTF
cdr3_nt: TGCAGCGTTGAGAGTGGTTATGGCTACACCTTC

j_call: TRBJ2-7
clone_size: few
d_call: -
v_call: TRBV9
cdr3_aa: CASSRQLTPQEQYF
cdr3_nt: TGTGCCAGCAGCCGCCAGTTAACCCCTCAGGAGCAGTACTTC

j_call: TRBJ2-1
clone_size: many
d_call: -
v_call: TRBV3-1
cdr3_aa: CASSQDLGRVNEQFF
cdr3_nt: TGTGCCAGCAGCCAAGATTTGGGCAGGGTCAATGAGCAGTTCTTC

j_call: TRBJ2-7
clone_size: few
d_call: -
v_call: TRBV12-3/TRBV12-4
cdr3_aa: CASSLRRKPNPYEQYF
cdr3_nt: TGTGCCAGCAGTTTACGGAGAAAACCTAACCCCTACGAGCAGTACTTC

j_call: TRBJ2-1
clone_size: few
d_call: -
v_call: TRBV20-1
cdr3_aa: CSARVSTDKSYNEQFF
cdr3_nt: TGCAGTGCTAGAGTCAGCACAGATAAATCCTACAATGAGCAGTTCTTC

j_call: TRBJ1-1
clone_size: many
d_call: TRBD1
v_call: TRBV5-1
cdr3_aa: CASSLTGLNTEAFF
cdr3_nt: TGTGCCAGCAGTTTGACAGGGTTGAACACTGAAGCTTTCTTT

j_call: TRBJ2-7
clone_size: many
d_call: -
v_call: TRBV20-1
cdr3_aa: CSARTGREPYEQYF
cdr3_nt: TGCAGTGCTAGAACCGGCAGGGAGCCCTACGAGCAGTACTTC

j_call: TRBJ1-4
clone_size: once
d_call: -
v_call: TRBV20-1
cdr3_aa: CSAEGLTNEKLFF
cdr3_nt: TGCAGTGCGGAGGGATTAACTAATGAAAAACTGTTTTTT

j_call: TRBJ2-1
clone_size: few
d_call: TRBD2
v_call: TRBV20-1
cdr3_aa: CSARDFSGEYNEQFF
cdr3_nt: TGCAGTGCTAGAGATTTTAGCGGGGAGTACAATGAGCAGTTCTTC

j_call: TRBJ1-4
clone_size: -
d_call: -
v_call: TRBV29-1
cdr3_aa: CSAPRNPTNEKLFF
cdr3_nt: TGCAGCGCTCCGAGGAATCCAACTAATGAAAAACTGTTTTTT

j_call: TRBJ2-1
clone_size: -
d_call: -
v_call: TRBV5-5
cdr3_aa: CASSLFSRYEQFF
cdr3_nt: TGTGCCAGCAGCTTGTTTTCGCGATATGAGCAGTTCTTC

j_call: TRBJ2-1
clone_size: many
d_call: -
v_call: TRBV20-1
cdr3_aa: CSARDFGGASYNEQFF
cdr3_nt: TGCAGTGCTAGAGATTTTGGGGGGGCCTCGTACAATGAGCAGTTCTTC